This TCR beta chain is drawn from a study of blood T cell repertoires in COVID-19. The germline V and J ends were trimmed by 6 bases and 11 bases, with 23 bases remaining between them. The CDR3 runs 15 residues. Per germline, CDR1 SGHAT and CDR2 FQNNGV. Sequenced by immunoSEQ multiplex PCR; TCRdb stores in-frame clones only, minus some. Seen here are approximately 300,000 clones, 75% to 90% observed once, and the top ten hold roughly 2.3%. The chain recombines TRBV11-2 with TRBJ1-5, with D unresolved. What was sequenced was peripheral blood. The receptor's source is a man aged 18 to 29 with active or convalescent COVID-19. The CDR3 reads CASSSHPAGREAQHF. The CDR3, as DNA: TGTGCCAGCAGTTCCCACCCCGCGGGGAGGGAGGCCCAGCATTTT. Supplemented by reference TRBV11-2 and TRBJ1-5, the full variable domain reads EAGVAQSPRYKIIEKRQSVAFWCNPISGHATLYWYQQILGQGPKLLIQFQNNGVVDDSQLPKDRFSAERLKGVDSTLKIQPAKLEDSAVYLCASSSHPAGREAQHFGDGTRLSIL.